This TCR beta chain was sequenced during a study of T-cell memory formation after mild COVID-19. Study-wide points: Some clones that responded turned up in pre-infection memory, which suggests that cross-reactive memory joined in.

Germline CDR1 and CDR2: LGHNA and YNFKEQ. The CDR3 covers 15 residues. The ends lost 3 bases at V and 4 bases at J; junction bases unmatched: 2. TCRdb passed the 5' RACE reads through MiXCR, listing each CDR3 protein once. The sample has 57,000 or so distinct CDR3 sequences, over 8.5% seen once. This clonotype was recorded at least ten times. As yet, its antigen is unknown. This chain connects TRBV4-2 to TRBJ2-1, with 11 bases lining up with TRBD2. What was sequenced was PBMCs or a T cell subset sorted from them (not recorded which). The sequence derives from a man aged 18 to 29 who had mild COVID-19 (a few samples of this study predate the infection). Cell type and time point are not known. The CDR3 DNA reads TGTGCCAGCAGCCATAGCGGGGGGGCTTACAATGAGCAGTTCTTC. It is translated as CASSHSGGAYNEQFF.